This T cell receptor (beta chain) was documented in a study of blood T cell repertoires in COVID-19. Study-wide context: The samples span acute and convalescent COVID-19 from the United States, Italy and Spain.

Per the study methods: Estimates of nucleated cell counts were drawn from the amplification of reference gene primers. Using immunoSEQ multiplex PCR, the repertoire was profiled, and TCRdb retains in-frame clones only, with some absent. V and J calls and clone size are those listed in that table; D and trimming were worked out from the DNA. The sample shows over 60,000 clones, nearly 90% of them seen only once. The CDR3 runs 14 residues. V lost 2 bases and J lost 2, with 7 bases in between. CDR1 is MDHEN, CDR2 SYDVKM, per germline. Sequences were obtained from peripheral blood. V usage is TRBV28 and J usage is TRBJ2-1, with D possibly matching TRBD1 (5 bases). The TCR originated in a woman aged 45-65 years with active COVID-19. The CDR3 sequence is CASSLTGPYNEQFF. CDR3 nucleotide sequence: TGTGCCAGCAGTTTAACAGGTCCCTACAATGAGCAGTTCTTC.